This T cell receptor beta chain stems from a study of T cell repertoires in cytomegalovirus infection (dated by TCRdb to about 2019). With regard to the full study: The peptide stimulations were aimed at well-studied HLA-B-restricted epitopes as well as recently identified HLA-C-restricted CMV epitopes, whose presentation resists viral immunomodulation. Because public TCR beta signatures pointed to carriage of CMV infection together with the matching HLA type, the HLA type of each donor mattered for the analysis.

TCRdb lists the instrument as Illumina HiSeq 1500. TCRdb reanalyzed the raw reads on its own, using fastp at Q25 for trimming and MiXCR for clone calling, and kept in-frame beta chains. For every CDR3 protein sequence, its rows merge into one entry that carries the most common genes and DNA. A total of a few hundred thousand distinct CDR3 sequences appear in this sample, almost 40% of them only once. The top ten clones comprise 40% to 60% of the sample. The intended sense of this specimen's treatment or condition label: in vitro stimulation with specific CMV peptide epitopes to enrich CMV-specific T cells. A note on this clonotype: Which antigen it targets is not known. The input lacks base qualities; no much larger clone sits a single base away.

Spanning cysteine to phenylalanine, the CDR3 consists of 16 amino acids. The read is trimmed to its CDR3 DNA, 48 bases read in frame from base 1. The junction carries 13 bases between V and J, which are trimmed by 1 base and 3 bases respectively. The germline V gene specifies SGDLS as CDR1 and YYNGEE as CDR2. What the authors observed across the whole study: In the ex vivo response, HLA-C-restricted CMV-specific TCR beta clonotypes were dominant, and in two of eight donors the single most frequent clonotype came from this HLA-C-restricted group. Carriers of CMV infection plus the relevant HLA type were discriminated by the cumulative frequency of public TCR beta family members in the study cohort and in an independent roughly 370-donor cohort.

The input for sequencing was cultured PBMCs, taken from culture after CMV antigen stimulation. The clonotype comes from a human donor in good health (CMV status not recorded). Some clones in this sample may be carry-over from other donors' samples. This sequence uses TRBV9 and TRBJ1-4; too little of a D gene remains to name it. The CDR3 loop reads CASSVNPGGANEKLFF. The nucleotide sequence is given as TGTGCCAGCAGCGTAAACCCGGGCGGGGCTAATGAAAAACTGTTTTTT.